This T cell receptor (beta chain) was retrieved from a study of cytomegalovirus exposure and HLA in healthy donors. Study-level points and caveats: In vitro assays verified that three CMV-associated chains recognized CMV antigens specifically.

This CDR3 contains 15 residues. CDR1 is MNHNS, CDR2 SASEGT, per germline. Trimming pared 1 base from V and 4 bases from J, leaving 13 bases between. Some clones are missing from TCRdb's copy, which holds only in-frame ones; the method was immunoSEQ multiplex PCR. This sample has roughly 120,000 clones; roughly nine tenths occur once, and the top ten carry about 4%. The donors belonged to the roughly 130-subject validation cohort, separate from the roughly 710-subject first cohort. Notes on this clone: Its antigen is currently unknown.

Sequences were obtained from PBMCs. This clonotype originated in a man aged 18 to 29 in good health and CMV-seropositive. V is TRBV6-1 and J is TRBJ1-2; D not certain. The CDR3 loop reads CASSEGEGRGYGYTF. CDR3 nucleotide sequence: TGTGCCAGCAGTGAAGGAGAGGGTCGGGGCTATGGCTACACCTTC.